The clone carrying this TCR beta chain has a handful of counts. This record comes from a study of T-cell memory formation after mild COVID-19. Germline assignment: CDR1 MNHEY and CDR2 SMNVEV (reference sequence). The CDR3 loop spans 14 amino acids. The V gene lost 2 bases and the J gene lost 8 bases, with 15 bases spanning the gap. TCRdb called the 5' RACE reads again in MiXCR, with one record for every CDR3 protein. Seen here are 300,000 to 350,000 distinct CDR3 sequences, roughly an eighth observed once, and the top ten hold under 25%. Material: PBMCs or a T cell subset sorted from them (not recorded which). The origin of this receptor is a man between 18 and 29 years old who had mild COVID-19 (a few samples of this study predate the infection). Cell type and time point are not known. V and J are TRBV27 and TRBJ1-2; TRBD1 is a possible D gene (5 bases). This CDR3 is CASSLQRGRRGYTF. CDR3 DNA sequence: TGTGCCAGCAGTTTACAACGGGGACGGCGGGGCTACACCTTC.